Listed below are T cell receptor beta chains from one sample, sequenced in a study of blood T cell repertoires in COVID-19. TCRdb's copy holds only in-frame clones and misses some; the assay was immunoSEQ multiplex PCR. The sample yields 90,000 or so clones, over 80% seen once. The specimen sequenced was peripheral blood. The receptors derive from a human donor in a cohort sampled during active COVID-19. The CDR3 runs from the conserved cysteine through the conserved F or W. Each record gives: V gene, D gene, J gene, CDR3 protein. A D gene is named only where the DNA matches it firmly.

v_call: TRBV18
d_call: -
j_call: TRBJ2-3
cdr3_aa: CASSPNRGGADTQYF

v_call: TRBV5-1
d_call: TRBD2
j_call: TRBJ2-5
cdr3_aa: CASSLGSSGRETQYF

v_call: TRBV5-3
d_call: TRBD2
j_call: TRBJ2-1
cdr3_aa: CAGCGRVLNEQFF

v_call: TRBV3-1/TRBV3-2
d_call: -
j_call: TRBJ2-7
cdr3_aa: CASSRVGGSRYGYEQYF

v_call: TRBV5-4
d_call: -
j_call: TRBJ2-5
cdr3_aa: CASSLKDRIETQYF

v_call: TRBV28
d_call: TRBD1
j_call: TRBJ1-5
cdr3_aa: CANSYRGSNQPQHF

v_call: TRBV11-2
d_call: -
j_call: TRBJ2-1
cdr3_aa: CASSLTRGGISNTEQFF

v_call: TRBV9
d_call: TRBD2
j_call: TRBJ2-1
cdr3_aa: CASSTGTSENEQFF

v_call: TRBV7-9
d_call: TRBD1
j_call: TRBJ1-3
cdr3_aa: CASSPRPGTGNPWTIYF

v_call: TRBV9
d_call: TRBD2
j_call: TRBJ2-1
cdr3_aa: CASSVEGAGEYNEQFF

v_call: TRBV7-8
d_call: -
j_call: TRBJ2-7
cdr3_aa: CASSLVLQRSYEQYF

v_call: TRBV7-2
d_call: TRBD2
j_call: TRBJ2-1
cdr3_aa: CASSSPAGLAGNNEQFF

v_call: TRBV30
d_call: TRBD1
j_call: TRBJ1-1
cdr3_aa: CAWGQGKWTEAFF

v_call: TRBV5-1
d_call: TRBD2
j_call: TRBJ2-7
cdr3_aa: CASSLDDGTTYEQYF

v_call: TRBV5-1
d_call: TRBD2
j_call: TRBJ2-1
cdr3_aa: CASSAGLADYNEQFF

v_call: TRBV3-1/TRBV3-2
d_call: TRBD2
j_call: TRBJ2-2
cdr3_aa: CASSRSSGGTGELFF

v_call: TRBV18
d_call: TRBD2
j_call: TRBJ2-1
cdr3_aa: CASSPAASGRANEQFF

v_call: TRBV28
d_call: -
j_call: TRBJ2-5
cdr3_aa: CASSFPSLETQYF

v_call: TRBV7-9
d_call: -
j_call: TRBJ2-7
cdr3_aa: CASSISSHEQYF

v_call: TRBV27
d_call: TRBD1
j_call: TRBJ1-2
cdr3_aa: CATLDRGRNGYTF

v_call: TRBV13
d_call: -
j_call: TRBJ2-5
cdr3_aa: CASSLGEEETQYF

v_call: TRBV30
d_call: -
j_call: TRBJ2-7
cdr3_aa: CAWNQGMGDYEQYF

v_call: TRBV19
d_call: TRBD1
j_call: TRBJ1-5
cdr3_aa: CASCRGDQPQHF

v_call: TRBV5-1
d_call: -
j_call: TRBJ2-3
cdr3_aa: CASSFYSPYTDTQYF

v_call: TRBV28
d_call: TRBD1
j_call: TRBJ1-1
cdr3_aa: CASSFGTGTEAFF

v_call: TRBV7-3
d_call: TRBD2
j_call: TRBJ2-3
cdr3_aa: CASSLQPSGGGEDTQYF

v_call: TRBV3-1/TRBV3-2
d_call: TRBD1
j_call: TRBJ1-2
cdr3_aa: CASSLRQGARGYTF